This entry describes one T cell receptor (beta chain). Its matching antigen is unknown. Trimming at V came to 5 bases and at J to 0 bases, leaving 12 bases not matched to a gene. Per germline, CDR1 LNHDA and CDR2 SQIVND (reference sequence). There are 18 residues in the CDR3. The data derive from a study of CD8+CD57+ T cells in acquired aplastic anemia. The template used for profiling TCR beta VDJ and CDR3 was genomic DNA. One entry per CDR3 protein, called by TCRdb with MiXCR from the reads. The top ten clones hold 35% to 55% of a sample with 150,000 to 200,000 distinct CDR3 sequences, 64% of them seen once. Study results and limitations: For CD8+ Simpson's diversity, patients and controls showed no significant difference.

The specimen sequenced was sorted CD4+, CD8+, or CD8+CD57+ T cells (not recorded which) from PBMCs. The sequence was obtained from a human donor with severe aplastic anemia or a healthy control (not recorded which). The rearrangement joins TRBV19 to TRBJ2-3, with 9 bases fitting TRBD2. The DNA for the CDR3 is TGTGCCAGTAGTCCAGAGCGGGGGGTGATAACTAGCACAGATACGCAGTATTTT. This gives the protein CASSPERGVITSTDTQYF. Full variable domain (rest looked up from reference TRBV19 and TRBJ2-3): DGGITQSPKYLFRKEGQNVTLSCEQNLNHDAMYWYRQDPGQGLRLIYYSQIVNDFQKGDIAEGYSVSREKKESFPLTVTSAQKNPTAFYLCASSPERGVITSTDTQYFGPGTRLTVL.